The clone carrying this T cell receptor beta chain showed up just a few times. The data stem from a study of human T cells and chemical hapten exposure. Time point specified: patch test 3, about 24 weeks after DPC sensitization. Indicated treatment: therapeutic diphenylcyclopropenone sensitization with weekly scalp DPC. Researchers extracted total RNA from unfractionated whole blood. The CDR3 loop spans 12 amino acids. V lost 4 bases, J lost 7 bases, and 8 bases lay in between. CDR1 is LNHNV, CDR2 YYDKDF, per germline (reference sequence). TCRdb passed the RACE reads through MiXCR, listing each CDR3 protein once. Of roughly 40,000 distinct CDR3 sequences in the sample, 10% to 15% were seen once.

The sequence derives from a woman between 35 and 50 years old with alopecia areata. Some clones in this sample may be carry-over from other donors' samples. The chain carries TRBV15 and TRBJ2-1; weak D call: TRBD1 (5 bases). The input for sequencing was whole blood, taken in connection with sensitization to the hapten diphenylcyclopropenone (DPC). The CDR3 DNA is TGTGCCACCAGCACCCAGGGTAATGAGCAGTTCTTC. Translation: CATSTQGNEQFF. The variable domain in full, completed from reference TRBV15 and TRBJ2-1, reads DAMVIQNPRYQVTQFGKPVTLSCSQTLNHNVMYWYQQKSSQAPKLLFHYYDKDFNNEADTPDNFQSRRPNTSFCFLDIRSPGLGDTAMYLCATSTQGNEQFFGPGTRLTVL.